This is a list of T cell receptor beta chains from one sample in a study of cytomegalovirus exposure and HLA in healthy donors. The table came from immunoSEQ multiplex PCR; TCRdb's copy has only in-frame clones and leaves some out. Of 250,000 or so clones listed, just under 90% were seen once; the top ten hold 2% to 3%. The source material was PBMCs. These receptors were collected from a man younger than 35 in good health and CMV-seronegative. Each CDR3 is given with its conserved first and last residue. The order of the fields is CDR3 length, D gene, J gene, clone size, V gene, CDR3 DNA, CDR3 protein. D genes are given only for firm matches. Clone size is stated in some rows and not others, as once, few, many or a class when expanded.

>15|-|TRBJ2-1|-|TRBV6-1
TGTGCCAGCAGTGAATGGGGACCTAGCGTCAATGAGCAGTTCTTC
CASSEWGPSVNEQFF
>12|-|TRBJ1-4|once|TRBV16
TGTGCCAGCAGCCCAGGGAATGAAAAACTGTTTTTT
CASSPGNEKLFF
>13|-|TRBJ2-7|few|TRBV7-6
TGTGCCAGCAGCCCACGGGACTCGGGCGAGCAGTACTTC
CASSPRDSGEQYF
>15|-|TRBJ2-1|-|TRBV4-1
TGCGCCAGCAGCCAAGTTCCAACCCGGCGGGGTGAGCAGTTCTTC
CASSQVPTRRGEQFF
>12|-|TRBJ2-1|-|TRBV27
TGTGCCAGCAGAAAACGTGGGACAGAGCAGTTCTTC
CASRKRGTEQFF
>13|-|TRBJ1-1|-|TRBV29-1
TGCAGCGCCTCTGCAGGCATGAACACTGAAGCTTTCTTT
CSASAGMNTEAFF
>12|-|TRBJ1-1|few|TRBV6-5
TGTGCCAGCAGTGGGAGGAACACTGAAGCTTTCTTT
CASSGRNTEAFF
>16|-|TRBJ1-5|-|TRBV23-1
TGCGCCAGCAGTCAATCGACCGGAGATAGCAATCAGCCCCAGCATTTT
CASSQSTGDSNQPQHF
>14|TRBD1|TRBJ2-7|-|TRBV6-1
TGTGCCAGCACCCGGACAGGGCCCTCCTACGAGCAGTACTTC
CASTRTGPSYEQYF
>12|-|TRBJ1-2|-|TRBV19
TGTGCCAGTCACAGGGACCCCTATGGCTACACCTTC
CASHRDPYGYTF
>12|-|TRBJ1-1|once|TRBV29-1
TGCAGCGCCTCAGGGAGGGATGCCGAAGCTTTCTTT
CSASGRDAEAFF
>14|TRBD1|TRBJ1-4|-|TRBV11-2
TGTGCCAGCAGCTTGGGGACAGGGGAAGAAAAACTGTTTTTT
CASSLGTGEEKLFF
>14|-|TRBJ1-5|-|TRBV5-4
TGTGCCAGCAGCTTTGGCGGGGTGTCTCAGCCCCAGCATTTT
CASSFGGVSQPQHF
>18|-|TRBJ2-5|few|TRBV4-3
TGCGCCAGCAGCCAAGCGCTGGGCTCGACAGCCACTCAAGAGACCCAGTACTTC
CASSQALGSTATQETQYF
>15|-|TRBJ2-3|-|TRBV4-1
TGCGCCAGCAGCCAAGGACTGGGGGGACGAGATACGCAGTATTTT
CASSQGLGGRDTQYF
>14|TRBD1|TRBJ1-4|-|TRBV29-1
TGCAGCGCTGTACCGGGACAGGGGGATGAAAAACTGTTTTTT
CSAVPGQGDEKLFF
>14|-|TRBJ2-7|-|TRBV5-1
TGCGCCAGCAACCGGGCGGGTAGCTCCTACGAGCAGTACTTC
CASNRAGSSYEQYF
>13|-|TRBJ1-3|-|TRBV18
TGTGCCAGCTCACCTTACTCTGGAAACACCATATATTTT
CASSPYSGNTIYF
>16|TRBD1|TRBJ1-2|-|TRBV7-2
TGTGCCAGCAGCCATCGGGACAGCCGAAAGAACTATGGCTACACCTTC
CASSHRDSRKNYGYTF
>14|-|TRBJ2-5|-|TRBV6-6
TGTGCCAGCAGTTATCAGGGCGGGGAAGAGACCCAGTACTTC
CASSYQGGEETQYF
>14|-|TRBJ2-7|-|TRBV7-9
TGTGCCAGCAGCCCCCTTCGAGGAGCCTACGAGCAGTACTTC
CASSPLRGAYEQYF
>14|-|TRBJ1-3|-|TRBV9
TGTGCCAGCAGCGTAGACTCCTCTGGAAACACCATATATTTT
CASSVDSSGNTIYF
>15|-|TRBJ1-6|-|TRBV27
TGTGCCAGCAGTTTTAGGGGATCCTATAATTCACCCCTCCACTTT
CASSFRGSYNSPLHF
>15|-|TRBJ1-6|-|TRBV9
TGTGCCAGCAGCGTAGCCGGGATCCCGAATTCACCCCTCCACTTT
CASSVAGIPNSPLHF
>15|TRBD2|TRBJ2-1|-|TRBV6-4
TGTGCCAGCAGTTATTTAGCGGGGGCCGAAAATGAGCAGTTCTTC
CASSYLAGAENEQFF
>17|TRBD2|TRBJ2-1|-|TRBV4-1
TGCGCCAGCAGCCAAGAACCCTCTGGCGGGGGGGCAATTGAGCAGTTCTTC
CASSQEPSGGGAIEQFF
>14|-|TRBJ2-1|-|TRBV5-6
TGTGCCTGCCACCGGGTTAGCTCCTACAATGAGCAGTTCTTC
CACHRVSSYNEQFF
>16|TRBD2|TRBJ2-5|-|TRBV7-2
TGTGCCAGCAGCTCCCGCCCTAGCGGGAGGGCAGAGACCCAGTACTTC
CASSSRPSGRAETQYF
>14|-|TRBJ2-7|-|TRBV4-1
TGCGCCAGCAGCCAAGATTGGGGGGACTACGAGCAGTACTTC
CASSQDWGDYEQYF
>18|TRBD2|TRBJ2-1|-|TRBV5-1
TGCGCCAGCAGCCCTTCGGGACTAGCGGGGGGTACCTACAATGAGCAGTTCTTC
CASSPSGLAGGTYNEQFF
>16|TRBD2|TRBJ2-2|once|TRBV6-5
TGTGCCAGCAGTTACTCGCTAGCGGGGGGGCCCGGGGAGCTGTTTTTT
CASSYSLAGGPGELFF
>14|-|TRBJ2-5|-|TRBV19
TGTGCCAGTAGTATCGTTGGGGGGCAAGAGACCCAGTACTTC
CASSIVGGQETQYF
>13|-|TRBJ2-1|-|TRBV7-6
TGTGCCAGCAGCTCAGGAGGGGCCTATGAGCAGTTCTTC
CASSSGGAYEQFF
>16|TRBD2|TRBJ2-7|-|TRBV4-1
TGCGCCAGCAGCCAAGAGCCGACTAGCGGTCAGAGAGAGCAGTACTTC
CASSQEPTSGQREQYF
>15|-|TRBJ1-6|-|TRBV19
TGTGCCAGTAGCGACGAAGGTTGGCGGAATTCACCCCTCCACTTT
CASSDEGWRNSPLHF
>13|TRBD2|TRBJ2-7|-|TRBV10-3
TGTGCCATCAATCCGGGACTAGAGGACGAGCAGTACTTC
CAINPGLEDEQYF
>14|TRBD2|TRBJ2-1|-|TRBV6-6
TGTGCCAGCAGTCGACTAGCGGGGGGCCATGAGCAGTTCTTC
CASSRLAGGHEQFF
>14|TRBD1|TRBJ2-7|few|TRBV7-9
TGTGCCAGCAGCTCCCCGGGACAGGGGAACGAGCAGTACTTC
CASSSPGQGNEQYF
>15|-|TRBJ2-3|-|TRBV6-4
TGTGCCAGCAGTGACTCTCGCCGGGTGGGAGATACGCAGTATTTT
CASSDSRRVGDTQYF
>15|TRBD2|TRBJ2-2|-|TRBV30
TGTGCCTGGAGTTTTAGCGGGAGGGTTACCGGGGAGCTGTTTTTT
CAWSFSGRVTGELFF
>14|-|TRBJ1-5|-|TRBV10-2
TGCGCCAGCAGTGATGCAGGGGCTCATCAGCCCCAGCATTTT
CASSDAGAHQPQHF
>15|-|TRBJ2-6|-|TRBV27
TGTGCCAGCAGTTTCGCGGGGACTGGGGCCAACGTCCTGACTTTC
CASSFAGTGANVLTF
>14|-|TRBJ2-7|-|TRBV6-6
TGTGCCAGCAGGGACTCAGTAGAGTCCTACGAGCAGTACTTC
CASRDSVESYEQYF
>18|-|TRBJ1-6|-|TRBV7-2
TGTGCCAGCAGCCCCCTTATTGGCGGCGGCTCCTATAATTCACCCCTCCACTTT
CASSPLIGGGSYNSPLHF
>13|-|TRBJ2-7|-|TRBV11-2
TGTGCCAGCAGCTTAAGCTCGCACTACGAGCAGTACTTC
CASSLSSHYEQYF
>15|-|TRBJ1-2|-|TRBV6-6
TGTGCCAGCAGTTCTGACCCGCTGGAGTTTTATGGCTACACCTTC
CASSSDPLEFYGYTF
>13|-|TRBJ2-6|-|TRBV29-1
TGCAGCGCTCAACTTTCTGGGGCCAACGTCCTGACTTTC
CSAQLSGANVLTF
>15|-|TRBJ2-7|once|TRBV4-3
TGCGCCAGCAGCCAAGCTCCCCGGGGGGACAACGAGCAGTACTTC
CASSQAPRGDNEQYF
>14|-|TRBJ1-4|-|TRBV7-9
TGTGCCAGCAGCTTAGGTCAGGGAAATGAAAAACTGTTTTTT
CASSLGQGNEKLFF
>15|-|TRBJ2-7|-|TRBV11-2
TGTGCCAGCAGCTTAGATTGGGCAGGATCTTACGAGCAGTACTTC
CASSLDWAGSYEQYF
>12|-|TRBJ2-1|-|TRBV7-2
TGTGCCAGCAGCTTAGGTTCTAGGGAGAAGTTCTTC
CASSLGSREKFF
>16|TRBD2|TRBJ2-7|-|TRBV28
TGTGCCAGCAGCCCAGGGGGGACTAGCGCTACTTACGAGCAGTACTTC
CASSPGGTSATYEQYF
>14|TRBD1|TRBJ2-7|once|TRBV28
TGTGCCAGCAGGCCTGGACAGGAATGGACCGAGCAGTACTTC
CASRPGQEWTEQYF
>14|-|TRBJ1-2|-|TRBV14
TGTGCCAGCAGCCAAGGGGCACAATTCTATGGCTACACCTTC
CASSQGAQFYGYTF